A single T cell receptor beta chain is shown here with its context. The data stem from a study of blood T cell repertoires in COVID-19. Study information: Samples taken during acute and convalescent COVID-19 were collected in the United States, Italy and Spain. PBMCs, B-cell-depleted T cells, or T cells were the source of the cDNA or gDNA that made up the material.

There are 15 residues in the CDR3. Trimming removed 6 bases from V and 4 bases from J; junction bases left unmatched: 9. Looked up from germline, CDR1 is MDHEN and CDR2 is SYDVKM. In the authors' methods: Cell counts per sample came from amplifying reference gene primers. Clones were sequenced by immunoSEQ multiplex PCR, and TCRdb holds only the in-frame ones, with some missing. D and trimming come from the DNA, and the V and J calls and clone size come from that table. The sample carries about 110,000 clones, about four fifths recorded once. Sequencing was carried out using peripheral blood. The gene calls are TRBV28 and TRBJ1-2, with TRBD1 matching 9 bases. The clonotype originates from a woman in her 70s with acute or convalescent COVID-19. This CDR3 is CASRSGQGRSYGYTF. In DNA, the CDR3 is TGTGCCAGCAGGTCCGGACAGGGGCGATCCTATGGCTACACCTTC.